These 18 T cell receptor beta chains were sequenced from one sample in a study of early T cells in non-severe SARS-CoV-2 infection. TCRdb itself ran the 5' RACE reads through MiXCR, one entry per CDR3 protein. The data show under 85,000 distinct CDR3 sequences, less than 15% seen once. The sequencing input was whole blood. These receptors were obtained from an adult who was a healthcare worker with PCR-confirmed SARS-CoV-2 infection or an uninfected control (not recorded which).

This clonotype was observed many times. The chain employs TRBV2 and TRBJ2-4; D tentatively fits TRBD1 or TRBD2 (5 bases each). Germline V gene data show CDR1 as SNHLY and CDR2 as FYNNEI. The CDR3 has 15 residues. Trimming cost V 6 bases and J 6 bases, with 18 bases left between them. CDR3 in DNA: TGTGCCAGCAGCACCATGCCCGGGGCCTCAAACATTCAGTACTTC. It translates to CASSTMPGASNIQYF.

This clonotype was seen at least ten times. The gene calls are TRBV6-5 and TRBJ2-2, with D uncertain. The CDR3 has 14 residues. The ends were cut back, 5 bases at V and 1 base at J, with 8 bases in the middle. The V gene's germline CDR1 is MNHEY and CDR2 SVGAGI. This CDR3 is CASSRALNTGELFF. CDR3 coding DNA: TGTGCCAGCAGTCGGGCCCTGAACACCGGGGAGCTGTTTTTT.

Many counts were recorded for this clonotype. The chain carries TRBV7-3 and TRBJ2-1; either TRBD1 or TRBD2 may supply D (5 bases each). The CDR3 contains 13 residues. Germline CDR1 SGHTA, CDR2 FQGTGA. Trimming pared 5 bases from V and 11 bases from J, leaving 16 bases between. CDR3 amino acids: CASSPRGELKQFF. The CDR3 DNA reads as TGTGCCAGCAGCCCAAGGGGAGAGCTAAAGCAGTTCTTC.

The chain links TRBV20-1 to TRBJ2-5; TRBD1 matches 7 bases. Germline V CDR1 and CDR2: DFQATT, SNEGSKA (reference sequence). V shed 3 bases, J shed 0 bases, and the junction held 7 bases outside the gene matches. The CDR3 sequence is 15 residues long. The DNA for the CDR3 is TGCAGTGCTAGTCCGGGACAGCTAAACCAAGAGACCCAGTACTTC. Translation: CSASPGQLNQETQYF.

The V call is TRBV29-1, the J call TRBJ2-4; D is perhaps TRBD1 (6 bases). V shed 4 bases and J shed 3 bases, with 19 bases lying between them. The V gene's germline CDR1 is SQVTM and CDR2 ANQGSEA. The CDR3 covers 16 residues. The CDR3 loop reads CSVVGSIQGDKNIQYF. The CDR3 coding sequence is TGCAGCGTTGTAGGCTCCATACAGGGAGACAAAAACATTCAGTACTTC.

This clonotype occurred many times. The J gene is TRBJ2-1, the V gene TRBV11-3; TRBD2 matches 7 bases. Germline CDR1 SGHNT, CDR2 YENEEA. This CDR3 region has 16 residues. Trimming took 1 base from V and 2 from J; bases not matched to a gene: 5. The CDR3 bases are TGTGCCAGCAGCTTAGGGCGGGAGTTTACCTACAATGAGCAGTTCTTC. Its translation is CASSLGREFTYNEQFF.

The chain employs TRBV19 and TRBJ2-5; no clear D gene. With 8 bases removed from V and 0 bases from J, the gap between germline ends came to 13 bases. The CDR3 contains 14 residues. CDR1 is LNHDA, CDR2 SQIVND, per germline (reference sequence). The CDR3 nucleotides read TGTGCCAGTGGCCCCGGGCCTAACCAAGAGACCCAGTACTTC. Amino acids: CASGPGPNQETQYF.

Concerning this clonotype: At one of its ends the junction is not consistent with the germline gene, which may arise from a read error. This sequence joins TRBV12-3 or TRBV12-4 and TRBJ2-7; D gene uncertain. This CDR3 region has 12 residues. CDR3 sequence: CTSSSIRGEQYF. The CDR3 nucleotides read TGTACCAGCAGCTCGATTAGAGGAGAGCAGTACTTC.

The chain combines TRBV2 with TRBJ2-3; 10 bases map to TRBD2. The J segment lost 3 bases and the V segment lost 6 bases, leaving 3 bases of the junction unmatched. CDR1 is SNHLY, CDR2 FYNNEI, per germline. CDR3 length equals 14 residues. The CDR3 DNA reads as TGTGCCAGCAGCCGAGCGGGGGGGACAGATACGCAGTATTTT. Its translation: CASSRAGGTDTQYF.

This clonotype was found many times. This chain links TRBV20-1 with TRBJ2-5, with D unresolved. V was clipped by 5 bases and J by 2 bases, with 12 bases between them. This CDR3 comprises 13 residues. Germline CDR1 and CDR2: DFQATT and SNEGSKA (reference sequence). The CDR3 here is CSAEITIQETQYF. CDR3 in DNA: TGCAGTGCTGAAATTACTATTCAAGAGACCCAGTACTTC.

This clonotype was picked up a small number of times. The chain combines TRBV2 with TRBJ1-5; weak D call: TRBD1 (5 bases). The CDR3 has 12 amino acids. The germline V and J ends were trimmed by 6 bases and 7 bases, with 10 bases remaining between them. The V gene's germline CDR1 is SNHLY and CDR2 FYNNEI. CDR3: CASRGRGQPQHF. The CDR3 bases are TGTGCCAGCAGGGGGAGGGGACAGCCCCAGCATTTT.

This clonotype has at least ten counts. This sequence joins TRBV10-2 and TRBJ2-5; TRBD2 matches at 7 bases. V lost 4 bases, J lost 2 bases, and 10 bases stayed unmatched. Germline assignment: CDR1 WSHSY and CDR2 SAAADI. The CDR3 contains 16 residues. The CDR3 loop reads CASSVSNLGLQETQYF. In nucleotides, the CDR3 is TGCGCCAGCAGTGTCTCTAACCTGGGACTACAAGAGACCCAGTACTTC.

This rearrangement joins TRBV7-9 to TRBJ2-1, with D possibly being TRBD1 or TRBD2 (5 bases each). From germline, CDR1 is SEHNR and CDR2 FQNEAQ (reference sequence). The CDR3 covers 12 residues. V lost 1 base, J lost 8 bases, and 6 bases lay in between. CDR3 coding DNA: TGTGCCAGCAGCTTAGTGGGGGATGAGCAGTTCTTC. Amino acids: CASSLVGDEQFF.

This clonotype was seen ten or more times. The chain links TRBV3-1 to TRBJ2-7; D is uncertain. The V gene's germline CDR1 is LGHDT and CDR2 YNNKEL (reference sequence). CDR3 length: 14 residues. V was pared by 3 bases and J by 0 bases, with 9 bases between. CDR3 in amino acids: CASSHDTPSYEQYF. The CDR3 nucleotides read TGTGCCAGCAGCCACGACACCCCCTCCTACGAGCAGTACTTC.

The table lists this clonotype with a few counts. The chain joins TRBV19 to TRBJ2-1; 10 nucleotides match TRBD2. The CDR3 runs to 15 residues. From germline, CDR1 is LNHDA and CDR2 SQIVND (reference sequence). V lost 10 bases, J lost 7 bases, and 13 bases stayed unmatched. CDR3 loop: CATQVKREGGNEQFF. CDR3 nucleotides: TGTGCCACTCAAGTTAAGCGGGAGGGGGGGAATGAGCAGTTCTTC. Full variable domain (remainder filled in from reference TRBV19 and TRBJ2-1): DGGITQSPKYLFRKEGQNVTLSCEQNLNHDAMYWYRQDPGQGLRLIYYSQIVNDFQKGDIAEGYSVSREKKESFPLTVTSAQKNPTAFYLCATQVKREGGNEQFFGPGTRLTVL.

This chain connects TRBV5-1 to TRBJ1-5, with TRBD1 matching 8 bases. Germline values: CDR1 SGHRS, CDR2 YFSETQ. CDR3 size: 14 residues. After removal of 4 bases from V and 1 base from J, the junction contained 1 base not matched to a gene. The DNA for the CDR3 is TGCGCCAGCAGCCCAGGGGGCAGCAATCAGCCCCAGCATTTT. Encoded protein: CASSPGGSNQPQHF.

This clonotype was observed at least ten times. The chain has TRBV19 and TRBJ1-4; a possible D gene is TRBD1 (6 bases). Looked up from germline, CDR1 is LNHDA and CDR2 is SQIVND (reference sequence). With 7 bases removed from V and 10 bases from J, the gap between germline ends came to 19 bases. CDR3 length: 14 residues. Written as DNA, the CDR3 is TGTGCCAGTACCACCCCGGGACATCGGGGAAAACTGTTTTTT. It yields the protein CASTTPGHRGKLFF.

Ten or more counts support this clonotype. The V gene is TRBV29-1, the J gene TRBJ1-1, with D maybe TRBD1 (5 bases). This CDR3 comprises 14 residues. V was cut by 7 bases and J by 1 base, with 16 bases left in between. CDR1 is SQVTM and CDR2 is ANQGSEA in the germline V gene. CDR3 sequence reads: CSALRGRSNTEAFF. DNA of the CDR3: TGCAGCGCATTGAGGGGACGGTCGAACACTGAAGCTTTCTTT.